Listed below are T cell receptor beta chains from one sample, sequenced in a study of vaccination and CD4 T cells after COVID-19. For these receptors, no antigen is known. One entry per CDR3 protein, called by TCRdb with MiXCR from the PCR reads. This sample yields around 9,600 distinct CDR3 sequences, of which around 53% are seen a single time; roughly 20% belongs to the top ten. Specimen: CD4+ T cells from blood, cultured in vitro. The source of these receptors is a human donor who had recovered from COVID-19. The CDR3 runs from the conserved cysteine through the conserved F or W. The order of the fields is V gene, clone size, CDR3 length, J gene, D gene, CDR3 DNA, CDR3 protein. A D gene is named only where the DNA matches it firmly. Some rows mark clone size as missing; the rest say once, few, many or name a class of expanded clone.

TRBV28,-,15,TRBJ2-7,TRBD1,TGTGCCAGCAGTTTAGGTTGGACAGGGCCCTACGAGCAGTACTTC,CASSLGWTGPYEQYF
TRBV7-9,-,13,TRBJ2-2,-,TGTGCCAGCCGGGGGCTTAACACCGGGGAGCTGTTTTTT,CASRGLNTGELFF
TRBV7-9,-,13,TRBJ1-2,-,TGTGCCAGCAGCACCACAGGGTTTAGTGGCTACACCTTC,CASSTTGFSGYTF
TRBV23-1,-,13,TRBJ2-4,-,TGCGCCAGCCCGACGGGGGCCACCCGCATTCAGTACTTC,CASPTGATRIQYF
TRBV7-2,-,15,TRBJ2-3,-,TGTGCCAGCAGCTATGACGGGAGAGGATTAGATACGCAGTATTTT,CASSYDGRGLDTQYF
TRBV19,-,13,TRBJ1-2,-,TGTGCCAGTAGTGAGGTAGCTAACTATGGCTACACCTTC,CASSEVANYGYTF
TRBV20-1,few,12,TRBJ1-1,-,TGCAGTGCGGAACGGGAGAACACTGAAGCTTTCTTT,CSAERENTEAFF